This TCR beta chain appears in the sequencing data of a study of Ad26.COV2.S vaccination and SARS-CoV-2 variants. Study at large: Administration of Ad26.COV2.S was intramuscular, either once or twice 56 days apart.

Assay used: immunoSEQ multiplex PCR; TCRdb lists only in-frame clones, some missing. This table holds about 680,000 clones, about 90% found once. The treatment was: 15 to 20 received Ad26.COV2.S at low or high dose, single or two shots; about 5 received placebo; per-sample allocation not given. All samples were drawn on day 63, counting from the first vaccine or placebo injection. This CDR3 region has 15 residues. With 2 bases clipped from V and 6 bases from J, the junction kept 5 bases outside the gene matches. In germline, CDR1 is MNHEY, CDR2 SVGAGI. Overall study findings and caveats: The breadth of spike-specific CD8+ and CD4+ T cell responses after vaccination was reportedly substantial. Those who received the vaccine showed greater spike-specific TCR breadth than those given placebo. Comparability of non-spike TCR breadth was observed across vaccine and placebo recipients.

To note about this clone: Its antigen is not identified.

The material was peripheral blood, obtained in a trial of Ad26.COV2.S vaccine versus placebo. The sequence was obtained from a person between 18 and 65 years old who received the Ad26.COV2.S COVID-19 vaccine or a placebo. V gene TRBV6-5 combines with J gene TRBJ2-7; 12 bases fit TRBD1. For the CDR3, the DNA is TGTGCCAGCAGTTACCGGGGACAGGGGGCGAGCGAGCAGTACTTC. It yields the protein CASSYRGQGASEQYF.